This entry concerns a single T cell receptor beta chain. Its antigen is currently unknown. This entry comes from a study of response to subunit inactivated influenza vaccine. From the RT-PCR reads, TCRdb called clonotypes with MiXCR, one entry per CDR3 protein. The sample records under 850,000 distinct CDR3 sequences, approximately 17% being singletons. Whole-study results and caveats: Each seasonal influenza vaccination, the authors suggested, recruits few new T cells.

This TCR came from a man aged 45 to 65 who received an inactivated influenza vaccine. This specimen consisted of PBMCs from blood, obtained approximately 5 days after vaccination.

The CDR3, as DNA: TGTGCCACCAGTGATTTAAGCGGGGGGAGGGATGAGCAGTTCTTC. Its protein is CATSDLSGGRDEQFF. This rearrangement joins TRBV24-1 to TRBJ2-1; 9 bases are shared with TRBD2. J was trimmed by 8 bases and V by 1 base; bases with no gene match: 5. From germline, CDR1 is KGHDR and CDR2 SFDVKD. There are 15 residues in the CDR3.